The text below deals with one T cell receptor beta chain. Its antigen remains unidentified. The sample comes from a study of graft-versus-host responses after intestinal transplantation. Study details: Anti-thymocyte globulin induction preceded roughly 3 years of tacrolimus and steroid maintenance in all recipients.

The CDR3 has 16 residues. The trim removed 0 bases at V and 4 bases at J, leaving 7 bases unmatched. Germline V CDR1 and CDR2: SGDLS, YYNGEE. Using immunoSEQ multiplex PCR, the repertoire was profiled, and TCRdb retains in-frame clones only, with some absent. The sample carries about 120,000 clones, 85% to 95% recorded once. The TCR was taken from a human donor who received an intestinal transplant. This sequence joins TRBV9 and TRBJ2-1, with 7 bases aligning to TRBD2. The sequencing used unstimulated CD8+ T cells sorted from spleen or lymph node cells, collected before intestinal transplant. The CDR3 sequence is CASSVGASGHYNEQFF. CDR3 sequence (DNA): TGTGCCAGCAGCGTAGGGGCTAGCGGACATTACAATGAGCAGTTCTTC.